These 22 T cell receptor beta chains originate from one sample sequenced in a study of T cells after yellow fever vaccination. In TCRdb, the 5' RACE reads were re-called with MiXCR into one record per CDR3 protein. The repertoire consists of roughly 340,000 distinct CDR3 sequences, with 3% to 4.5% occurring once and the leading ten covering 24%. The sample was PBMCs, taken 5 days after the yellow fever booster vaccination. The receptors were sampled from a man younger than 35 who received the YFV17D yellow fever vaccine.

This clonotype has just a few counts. The CDR3 is CASSEMMTDTQYF. In DNA, the CDR3 is TGTGCCAGCAGTGAAATGATGACAGATACGCAGTATTTT. This chain uses TRBV6-1 with TRBJ2-3; D gene ambiguous. This CDR3 has 13 residues. V was shortened by 2 bases and J by 3 bases, with 6 bases between the two germline ends. The V gene's germline CDR1 is MNHNS and CDR2 SASEGT.

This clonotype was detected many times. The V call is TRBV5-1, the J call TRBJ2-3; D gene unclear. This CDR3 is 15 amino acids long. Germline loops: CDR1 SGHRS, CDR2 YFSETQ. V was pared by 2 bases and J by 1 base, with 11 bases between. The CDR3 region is CASSLADRGTDTQYF. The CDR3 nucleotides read TGCGCCAGCAGCTTAGCCGATCGGGGCACAGATACGCAGTATTTT.

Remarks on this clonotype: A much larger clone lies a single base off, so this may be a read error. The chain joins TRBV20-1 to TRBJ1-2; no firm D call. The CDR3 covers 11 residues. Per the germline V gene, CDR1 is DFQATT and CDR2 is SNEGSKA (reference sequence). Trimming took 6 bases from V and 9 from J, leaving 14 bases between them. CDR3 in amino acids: CSAPRVRSYTF. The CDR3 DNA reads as TGCAGTGCGCCTAGGGTGCGGAGCTACACCTTC.

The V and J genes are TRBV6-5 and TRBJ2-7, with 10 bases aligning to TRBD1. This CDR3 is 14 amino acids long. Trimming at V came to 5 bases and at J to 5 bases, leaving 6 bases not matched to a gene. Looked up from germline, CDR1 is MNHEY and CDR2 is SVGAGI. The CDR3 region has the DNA TGTGCCAGCAGTGGACAGGGGGTTAGGGACGAGCAGTACTTC. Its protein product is CASSGQGVRDEQYF.

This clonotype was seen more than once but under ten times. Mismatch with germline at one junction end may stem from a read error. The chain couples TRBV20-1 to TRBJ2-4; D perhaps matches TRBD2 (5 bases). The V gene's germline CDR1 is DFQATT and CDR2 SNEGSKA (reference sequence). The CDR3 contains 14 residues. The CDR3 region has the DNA TGCAGTGCTAGAGAAGGGCCTAGCAAAGACATTCAGTACTTC. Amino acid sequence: CSAREGPSKDIQYF.

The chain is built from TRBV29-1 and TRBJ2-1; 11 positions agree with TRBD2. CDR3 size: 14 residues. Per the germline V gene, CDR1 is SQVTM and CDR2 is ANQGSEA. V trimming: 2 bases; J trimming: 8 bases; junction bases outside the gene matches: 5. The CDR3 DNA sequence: TGCAGCGTTGAAATAGCGGGGGGGGTCGATGAGCAGTTCTTC. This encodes CSVEIAGGVDEQFF.

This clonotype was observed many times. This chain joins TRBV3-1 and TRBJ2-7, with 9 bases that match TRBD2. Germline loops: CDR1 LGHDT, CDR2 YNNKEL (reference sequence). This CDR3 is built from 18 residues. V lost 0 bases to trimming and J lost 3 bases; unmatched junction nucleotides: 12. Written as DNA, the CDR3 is TGTGCCAGCAGCCAAGATCTTCCGGCTGTAGCGGGGGTCTACGAGCAGTACTTC. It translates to CASSQDLPAVAGVYEQYF.

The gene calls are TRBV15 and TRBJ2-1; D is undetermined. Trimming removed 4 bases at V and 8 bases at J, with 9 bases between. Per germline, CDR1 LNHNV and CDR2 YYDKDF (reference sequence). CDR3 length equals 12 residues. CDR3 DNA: TGTGCCACCAGCATCCGGACGGATGAGCAGTTCTTC. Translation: CATSIRTDEQFF.

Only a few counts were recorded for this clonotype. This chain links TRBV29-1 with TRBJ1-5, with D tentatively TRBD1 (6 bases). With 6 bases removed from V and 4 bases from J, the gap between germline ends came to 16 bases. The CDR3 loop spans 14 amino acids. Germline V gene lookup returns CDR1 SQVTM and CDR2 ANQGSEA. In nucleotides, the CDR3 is TGCAGCGTAGCCGGAACAGGGAAGAATCAGCCCCAGCATTTT. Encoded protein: CSVAGTGKNQPQHF.

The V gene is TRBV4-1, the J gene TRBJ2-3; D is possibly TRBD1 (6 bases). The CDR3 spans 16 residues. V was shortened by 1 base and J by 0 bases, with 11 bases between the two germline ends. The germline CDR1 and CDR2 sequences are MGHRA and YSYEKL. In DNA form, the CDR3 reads TGCGCCAGCAGCCAAGTCGGACAGATAAGCACAGATACGCAGTATTTT. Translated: CASSQVGQISTDTQYF.

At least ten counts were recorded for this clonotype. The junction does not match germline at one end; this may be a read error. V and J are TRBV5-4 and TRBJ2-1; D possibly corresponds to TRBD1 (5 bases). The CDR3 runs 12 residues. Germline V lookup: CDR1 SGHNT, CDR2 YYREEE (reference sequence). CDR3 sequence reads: CASSLGATGMAF. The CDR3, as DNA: TGTGCCAGCAGCTTGGGTGCAACAGGTATGGCCTTC.

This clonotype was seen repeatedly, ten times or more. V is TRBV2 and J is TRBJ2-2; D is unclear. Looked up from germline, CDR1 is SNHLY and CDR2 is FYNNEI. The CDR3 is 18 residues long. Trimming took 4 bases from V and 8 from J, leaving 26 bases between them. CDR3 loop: CASSGPLWAARVDGELFF. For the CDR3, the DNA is TGTGCCAGCAGTGGTCCCCTTTGGGCGGCCCGAGTGGATGGGGAGCTGTTTTTT.

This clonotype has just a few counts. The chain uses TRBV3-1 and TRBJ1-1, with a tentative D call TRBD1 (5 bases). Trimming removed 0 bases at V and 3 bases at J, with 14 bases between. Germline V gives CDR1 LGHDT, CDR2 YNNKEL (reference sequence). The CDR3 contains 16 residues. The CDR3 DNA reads TGTGCCAGCAGCCAAGATGACTTCGACAGCCACACTGAAGCTTTCTTT. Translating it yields CASSQDDFDSHTEAFF. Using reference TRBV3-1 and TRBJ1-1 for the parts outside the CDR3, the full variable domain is DTAVSQTPKYLVTQMGNDKSIKCEQNLGHDTMYWYKQDSKKFLKIMFSYNNKELIINETVPNRFSPKSPDKAHLNLHINSLELGDSAVYFCASSQDDFDSHTEAFFGQGTRLTVV.

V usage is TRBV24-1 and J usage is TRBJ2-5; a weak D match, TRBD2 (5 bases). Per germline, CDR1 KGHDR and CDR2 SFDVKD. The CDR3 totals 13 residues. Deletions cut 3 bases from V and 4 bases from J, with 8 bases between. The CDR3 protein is CATSDAGRETQYF. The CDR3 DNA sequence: TGTGCCACCAGTGATGCGGGCAGAGAGACCCAGTACTTC.

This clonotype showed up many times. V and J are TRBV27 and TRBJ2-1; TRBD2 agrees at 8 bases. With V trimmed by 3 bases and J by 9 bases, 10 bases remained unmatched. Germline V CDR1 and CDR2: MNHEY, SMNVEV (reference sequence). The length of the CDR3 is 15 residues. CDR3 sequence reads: CASSFGGGPGIEQFF. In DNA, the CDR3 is TGTGCCAGCAGTTTTGGCGGGGGGCCGGGTATTGAGCAGTTCTTC.

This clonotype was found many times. DNA for the CDR3: TGCGCCAGCAGCTCGGGGACGGGCTACGAGCAGTACTTC. Its protein is CASSSGTGYEQYF. This chain joins TRBV5-1 and TRBJ2-7; TRBD1 or TRBD2 may be the D gene (5 bases each). This CDR3 is built from 13 residues. Germline CDR1 and CDR2: SGHRS and YFSETQ. Trimming removed 3 bases from V and 3 bases from J, with 10 bases in between.

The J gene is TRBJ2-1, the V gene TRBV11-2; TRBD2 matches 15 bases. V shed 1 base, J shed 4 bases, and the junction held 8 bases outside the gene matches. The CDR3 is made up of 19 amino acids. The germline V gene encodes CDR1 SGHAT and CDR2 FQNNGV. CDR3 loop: CASSLASLGLAGGYNEQFF. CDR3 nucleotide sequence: TGTGCCAGCAGCTTAGCCTCCCTAGGACTAGCGGGGGGGTACAATGAGCAGTTCTTC.

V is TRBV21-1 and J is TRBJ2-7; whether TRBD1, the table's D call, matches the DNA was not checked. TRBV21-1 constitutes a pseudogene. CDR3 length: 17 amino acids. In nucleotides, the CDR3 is TGTGCCAGCACCGACCTAGGGACAGGGAGGGGAGTCCACGAGCAGTACGTC. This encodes CASTDLGTGRGVHEQYV.

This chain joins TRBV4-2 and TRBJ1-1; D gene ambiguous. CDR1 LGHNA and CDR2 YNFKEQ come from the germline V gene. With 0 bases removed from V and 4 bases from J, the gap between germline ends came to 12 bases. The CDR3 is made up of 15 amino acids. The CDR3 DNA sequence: TGTGCCAGCAGCCAAGAAACGGGAGGGAGCACTGAAGCTTTCTTT. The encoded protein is CASSQETGGSTEAFF.

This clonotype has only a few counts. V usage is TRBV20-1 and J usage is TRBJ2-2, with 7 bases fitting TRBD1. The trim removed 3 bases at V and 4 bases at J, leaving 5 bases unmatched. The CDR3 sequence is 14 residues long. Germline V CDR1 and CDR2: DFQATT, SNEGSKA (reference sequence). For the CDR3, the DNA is TGCAGTGCTAGTCGGACAGGATTCACCGGGGAGCTGTTTTTT. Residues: CSASRTGFTGELFF.

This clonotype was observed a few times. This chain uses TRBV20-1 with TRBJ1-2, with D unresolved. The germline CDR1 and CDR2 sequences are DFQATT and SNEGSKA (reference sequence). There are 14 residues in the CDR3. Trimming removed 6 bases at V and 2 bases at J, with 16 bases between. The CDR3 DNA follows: TGCAGTGCCTTCCGCCTTGTAAGCAACTATGGCTACACCTTC. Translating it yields CSAFRLVSNYGYTF.

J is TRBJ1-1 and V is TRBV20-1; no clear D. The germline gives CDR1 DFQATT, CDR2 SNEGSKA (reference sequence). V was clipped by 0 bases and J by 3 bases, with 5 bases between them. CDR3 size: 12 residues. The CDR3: CSARDVDTEAFF. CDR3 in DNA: TGCAGTGCTAGAGATGTTGACACTGAAGCTTTCTTT.